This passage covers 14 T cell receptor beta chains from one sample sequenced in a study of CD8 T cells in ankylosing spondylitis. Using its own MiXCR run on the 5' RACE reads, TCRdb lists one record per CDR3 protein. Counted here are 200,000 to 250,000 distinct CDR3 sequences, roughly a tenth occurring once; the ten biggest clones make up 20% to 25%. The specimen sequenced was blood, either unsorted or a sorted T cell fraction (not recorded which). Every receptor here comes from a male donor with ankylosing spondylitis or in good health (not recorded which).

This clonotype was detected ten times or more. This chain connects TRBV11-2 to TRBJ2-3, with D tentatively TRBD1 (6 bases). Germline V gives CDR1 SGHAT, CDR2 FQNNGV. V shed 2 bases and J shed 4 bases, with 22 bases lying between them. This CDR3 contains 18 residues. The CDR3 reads CASSLYRNRARSSDTQYF. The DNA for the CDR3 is TGTGCCAGCAGCTTATATCGGAACAGGGCTCGCTCGTCAGATACGCAGTATTTT.

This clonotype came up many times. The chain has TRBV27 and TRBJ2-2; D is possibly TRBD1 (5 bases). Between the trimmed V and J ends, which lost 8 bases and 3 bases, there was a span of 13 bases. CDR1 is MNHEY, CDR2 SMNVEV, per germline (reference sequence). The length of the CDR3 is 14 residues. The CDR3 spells CASGWGVDTGELFF. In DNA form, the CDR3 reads TGTGCCAGCGGATGGGGCGTAGACACCGGGGAGCTGTTTTTT.

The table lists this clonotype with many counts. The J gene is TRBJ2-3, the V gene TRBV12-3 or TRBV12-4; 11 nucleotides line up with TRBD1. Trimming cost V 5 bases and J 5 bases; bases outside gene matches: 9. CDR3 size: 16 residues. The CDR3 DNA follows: TGTGCCAGCAGTCCCGGACGGACAGGGGGCCGAGATACGCAGTATTTT. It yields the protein CASSPGRTGGRDTQYF.

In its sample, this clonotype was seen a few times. The CDR3 nucleotides read TGTGCCAGCAGCCAAGGGTCGAACACTGAAGCTTTCTTT. Translating it yields CASSQGSNTEAFF. The chain has TRBV7-3 and TRBJ1-1; D is unclear. Germline V gene data show CDR1 as SGHTA and CDR2 as FQGTGA. The ends were cut back, 5 bases at V and 1 base at J, with 8 bases in the middle. This CDR3 has 13 residues.

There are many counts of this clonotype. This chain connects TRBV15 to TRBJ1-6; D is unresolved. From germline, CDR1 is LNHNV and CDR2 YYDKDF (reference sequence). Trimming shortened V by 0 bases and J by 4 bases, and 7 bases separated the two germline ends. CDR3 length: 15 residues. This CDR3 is CATSRERQYNSPLHF. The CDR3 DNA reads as TGTGCCACCAGCAGAGAGAGGCAGTATAATTCACCCCTCCACTTT.

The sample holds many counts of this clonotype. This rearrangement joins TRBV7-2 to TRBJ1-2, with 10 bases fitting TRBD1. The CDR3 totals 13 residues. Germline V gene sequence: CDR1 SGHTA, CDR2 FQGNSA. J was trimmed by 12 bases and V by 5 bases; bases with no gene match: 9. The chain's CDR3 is CASSPGQGLGNTF. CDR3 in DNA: TGTGCCAGCAGCCCGGGACAGGGGTTGGGTAACACCTTC.

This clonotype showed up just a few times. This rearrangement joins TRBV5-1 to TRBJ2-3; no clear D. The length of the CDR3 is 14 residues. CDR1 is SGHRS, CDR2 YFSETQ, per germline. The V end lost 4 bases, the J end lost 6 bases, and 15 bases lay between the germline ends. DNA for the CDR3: TGCGCCAGCAGCCTCGATAGAGGATGGGATACGCAGTATTTT. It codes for CASSLDRGWDTQYF. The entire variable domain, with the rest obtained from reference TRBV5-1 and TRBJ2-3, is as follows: KAGVTQTPRYLIKTRGQQVTLSCSPISGHRSVSWYQQTPGQGLQFLFEYFSETQRNKGNFPGRFSGRQFSNSRSEMNVSTLELGDSALYLCASSLDRGWDTQYFGPGTRLTVL.

In DNA, the CDR3 is TGTGCCAGCAGCCTCCCTTACACTTGGACTACTGACTCTGGGGCCAACGTCCTGACTTTC. Translation: CASSLPYTWTTDSGANVLTF. The V and J genes are TRBV11-1 and TRBJ2-6; maybe TRBD2 (6 bases). V was clipped by 5 bases and J by 0 bases, with 23 bases between them. The germline V gene has CDR1 SGHAT and CDR2 FQDESV (reference sequence). The CDR3 has 20 residues.

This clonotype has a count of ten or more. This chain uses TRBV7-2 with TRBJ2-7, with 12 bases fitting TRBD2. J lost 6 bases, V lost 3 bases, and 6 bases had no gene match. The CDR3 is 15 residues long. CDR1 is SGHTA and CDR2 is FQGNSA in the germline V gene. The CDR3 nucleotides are TGTGCCAGCAGCTTTCTACTAGCGGGGGGTTCCGAGCAGTACTTC. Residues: CASSFLLAGGSEQYF.

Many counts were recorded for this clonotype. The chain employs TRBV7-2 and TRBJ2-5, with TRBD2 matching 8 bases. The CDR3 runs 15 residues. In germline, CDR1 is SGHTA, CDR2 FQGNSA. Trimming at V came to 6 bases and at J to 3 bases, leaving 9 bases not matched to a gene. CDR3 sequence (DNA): TGTGCCAGCAGTTTGGTAGCGGGGCAGGAAGAGACCCAGTACTTC. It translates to CASSLVAGQEETQYF.

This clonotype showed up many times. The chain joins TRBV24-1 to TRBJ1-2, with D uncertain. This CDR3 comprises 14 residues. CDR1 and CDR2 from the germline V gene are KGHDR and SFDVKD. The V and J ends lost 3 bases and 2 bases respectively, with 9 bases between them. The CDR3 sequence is CATSDARPNYGYTF. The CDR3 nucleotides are TGTGCCACCAGTGATGCCCGGCCCAACTATGGCTACACCTTC.

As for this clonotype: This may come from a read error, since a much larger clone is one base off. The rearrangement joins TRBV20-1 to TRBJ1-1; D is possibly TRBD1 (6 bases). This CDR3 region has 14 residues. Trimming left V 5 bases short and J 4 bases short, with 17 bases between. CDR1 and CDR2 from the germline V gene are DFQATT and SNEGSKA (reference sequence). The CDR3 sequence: CSAAGSGAVTEAFF. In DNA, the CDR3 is TGCAGTGCTGCCGGGTCAGGGGCTGTCACTGAAGCTTTCTTT.

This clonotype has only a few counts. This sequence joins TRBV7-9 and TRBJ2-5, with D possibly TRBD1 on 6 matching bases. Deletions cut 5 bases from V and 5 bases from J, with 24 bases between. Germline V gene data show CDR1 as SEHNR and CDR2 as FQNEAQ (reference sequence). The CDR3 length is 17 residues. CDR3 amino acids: CASSISPRGPSGETQYF. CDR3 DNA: TGTGCCAGCAGCATTTCCCCCAGGGGTCCATCTGGGGAGACCCAGTACTTC.

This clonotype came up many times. CDR3: CASSLGLETDTQYF. The DNA for the CDR3 is TGTGCCAGCAGCTTAGGACTAGAAACAGATACGCAGTATTTT. This chain connects TRBV7-9 to TRBJ2-3, with a possible D match to TRBD2 (6 bases). V was trimmed by 1 base and J by 3 bases, leaving 8 bases between them. The CDR3 contains 14 residues. Germline V CDR1 and CDR2: SEHNR, FQNEAQ (reference sequence).